The sequence of this T cell receptor (beta chain) was determined in a study of immune cell composition in non-small cell lung cancer. Study-level findings and limits: Lung adenocarcinomas had lower top 10 clone scores and clonality than squamous tumours.

This CDR3 spans 18 amino acids. V dropped 5 bases and J dropped 0; count of bases not matched to a gene: 11. CDR1 is SGHAT and CDR2 is FQNNGV in the germline V gene. Profiled with immunoSEQ multiplex PCR; TCRdb holds only in-frame clones, not every one. The table has approximately 14,000 clones, more than 65% seen once. This clone has a handful of counts. What it recognizes is unknown. The chain combines TRBV11-2 with TRBJ2-7, with 12 positions matching TRBD2. Sequencing input: lung tumor tissue. The receptor's source is a human donor with non-small cell lung cancer. Here the CDR3 reads CASSPPGLAGPNSYEQYF. The CDR3 DNA follows: TGTGCCAGCAGCCCGCCGGGACTAGCGGGTCCTAACTCCTACGAGCAGTACTTC. Based on the CDR3 plus reference TRBV11-2 and TRBJ2-7, the full variable domain is EAGVAQSPRYKIIEKRQSVAFWCNPISGHATLYWYQQILGQGPKLLIQFQNNGVVDDSQLPKDRFSAERLKGVDSTLKIQPAKLEDSAVYLCASSPPGLAGPNSYEQYFGPGTRLTVT.